The source of this TCR beta chain is a study of regulatory T cells in long-lasting Graves disease (dated by TCRdb to the early 2020s). For the wider study: In the newly diagnosed Graves' disease group, patients had been taking antithyroid drugs for less than 3 months. This study used TCR sequencing and RNA sequencing of peripheral blood to compare persistent Graves' disease patients against newly diagnosed Graves' disease patients. The study took place in China and was registered as a clinical trial. TCR sequencing covered some 13 persistent and around 20 newly diagnosed Graves' disease patients, 33 samples in total.

Library construction relied on multiplex PCR. Sequencer: Illumina HiSeq 4000. iRepertoire HTBI primers and Arm-PCR amplification of CDR3 regions were used to construct TCR beta libraries. Before sequencing, the PCR products went through gel purification. The paper's data handling went like this. Gene usage analysis of CDR3 amino acid clonotypes relied on the 60 or so TRBV and more than twelve TRBJ segments identified across samples. COPE and FqMerger were used to merge filtered high-quality paired reads into contigs. BLAST was used to align contigs to IMGT TRBV, TRBD and TRBJ reference genes, with CDR3 defined following IMGT. Highly expanded clones were defined as clonotypes with a frequency above 0.1%. Shannon entropy was used to measure repertoire diversity, and the Gini coefficient was used to measure V-J evenness. Public clonotypes were defined as clonotypes shared by more than one individual. TCRdb passed the public sequencing reads through fastp at Q25 and MiXCR, retaining productive beta sequences. Each entry is one CDR3 protein sequence, shown with its most common DNA and genes. TCRdb's processing, not the authors', yielded these V and J calls. The sample table holds around 250,000 distinct CDR3 sequences, of which 18% were seen once. The ten largest clones represent around 15% of the sample.

This clonotype was observed many times. The antigen this receptor binds is unknown. At one boundary the junction diverges from the germline segment, which might be a read error. The time point label here, explained by the study, means: newly diagnosed GD, antithyroid drugs for less than 3 months. RNA was extracted from PBMCs in TRIzol for both TCR sequencing and RNA sequencing. The diagnosis of Graves' disease was made according to American Thyroid Association guidelines. Recruitment of patients was carried out at an endocrinology department in Xi'an, China. Each patient gave 7.5 to 10 milliliters of peripheral blood, collected in an EDTA anticoagulant tube. Ficoll Paque Plus density gradient separation was used to isolate PBMCs, and no further T cell sorting was done. An Agilent 2100 Bioanalyzer and agarose gel were used to check RNA quality, while a NanoDrop 2000 measured RNA concentration. Summary of the overall study and its limitations: A larger number of public clonotypes was shared among persistent patients (fewer than 3,000) than among newly diagnosed patients (around 970). As a limitation, the authors acknowledged that the small sample size may reduce accuracy. Compared with newly diagnosed patients, patients with persistent Graves' disease had lower TCR Shannon entropy and fewer highly expanded clones, which suggests clonal expansion. TRBV28, TRBJ1-2 and TRBJ2-5 were preferentially used in persistent disease, while TRBV20-1 and TRBJ2-1 were favored in newly diagnosed disease. The study examined only peripheral blood because the primary lesion, thyroid tissue, could not be accessed. Sequencing and analysis were restricted to the TCR beta chain.

From a lookup of the germline V gene, CDR1 and CDR2 are SGHRS and YFSETQ. From its cysteine to its phenylalanine, the CDR3 spans 14 amino acids. Of all the DNA, just the CDR3 is kept, 42 bases in frame from base 1. This sample also belongs to another study, concerning T cells in Graves' hyperthyroidism and ophthalmopathy. The second investigation adds: Stable Graves' hyperthyroidism was defined as the absence of progression to ophthalmopathy over 18 months of follow-up. Hyperthyroidism patients were newly diagnosed, had a disease duration of under 2 months, and were aged 18 to 65 years. Exclusion was applied to patients with uncontrolled infections, other autoimmune diseases, pregnancy or lactation. Diagnoses relied on clinical symptoms, serum thyroxine and TRAb, thyroid ultrasound and orbital computed tomography. A first-round RT-PCR of the TCR CDR3 used the HTBI primer set with the Qiagen OneStep RT-PCR kit. Most expanded thyroid clonotypes (frequency above 0.001) were also found in blood, which suggests that blood repertoires may mirror thyroid immune responses. Ophthalmopathy was separated from stable hyperthyroidism by a 13 V-J signature model, with 87.88% sensitivity and 81% to 82% specificity obtained in cross-validation and 80%/75% obtained in testing. In validation, progression to ophthalmopathy was predicted by the model with more than 65% sensitivity and just over 72% specificity, a median of around 5.9 months before onset. A discovery cohort of roughly 96 patients, roughly 45 with Graves' ophthalmopathy and about 60 with stable Graves' hyperthyroidism, was used to find distinguishing TCR V-J signatures. Prospective prediction of ophthalmopathy was tested in an independent validation cohort consisting of roughly 20 hyperthyroidism patients and approximately 16 patients who later progressed to ophthalmopathy. For training and testing, the 100 or so patients in the discovery cohort were randomly divided in a 7:3 ratio. The study also compared thyroid tissue and blood T-cell repertoires from more than five Graves' hyperthyroidism patients. After sampling, hyperthyroidism patients received methimazole starting at 30 mg daily, and ophthalmopathy patients received high-dose intravenous methylprednisolone. A second multiplex PCR round built the libraries, followed by size selection and purification. Libraries were sequenced paired-end with 100 bp reads on an Illumina HiSeq2000. SOAPnuke was used to process the raw data, removing reads that contained adapters or uncalled bases, had a mean Phred below 15, or lacked an exact match to the constant primer or identifier. High-quality paired reads were merged using COPE v1.2.5, and each unique nucleotide sequence was defined as a clonotype. MiTCR v1.1 was used to align the clonotypes against IMGT TRBV, TRBD and TRBJ reference segments. Only V-J combinations with frequency above 0.0001, covering 99.2% of repertoires, were analysed. A TCS score was defined as the ratio between F50 (clonal expansion) and ExV (chaos), using BLOSUM62-based TCRdist between CDR3 peptides within each V-J. Welch's t-statistics and random forest reduced roughly 540 V-J features to 10 to 15, which were used in a naive Bayes classifier (R e1071). No statistical method was used to fix the sample size in advance, and group allocation was not hidden from the investigators. TCR Vbeta CDR3 sequencing of approximately 140 peripheral blood samples (over 40 ophthalmopathy, 75 to 80 hyperthyroidism and some 17 progressor patients) is reported in the paper.

This specimen consisted of peripheral blood mononuclear cells (PBMCs), obtained at new diagnosis, from a patient treated with antithyroid drugs. The chain is encoded by TRBV5-1 joined to TRBJ2-4; the D gene may be TRBD1 or TRBD2, since each aligns over 5 bases. The receptor comes from a woman under 40 with Graves disease. Donor details come from another sample of the same person, matched by shared clones. CDR3 loop: CASSLGRGEDIQYF. The sequenced DNA: TGTGCCAGCAGCTTGGGGAGAGGGGAAGACATTCAGTACTTC.